These 19 T cell receptor beta chains share one sample of origin, sequenced in a study of CD8 T cells in Susac syndrome. It was with random hexamers that roughly 0.45 to 1 ug RNA was reverse transcribed. TCRdb reprocessed the immunoSEQ multiplex PCR reads with MiXCR, giving one entry per CDR3 protein. The table shows 150,000 to 200,000 distinct CDR3 sequences, with approximately 94% occurring only once. Sequenced sample: CD4+ T cells from PBMCs. These TCRs come from a human donor with multiple sclerosis.

The V gene is TRBV9, the J gene TRBJ2-5; D is uncertain. The CDR3 length is 14 residues. Trimming removed 1 base from V and 0 bases from J, with 7 bases in between. Per germline, CDR1 SGDLS and CDR2 YYNGEE. CDR3 DNA sequence: TGTGCCAGCAGCGTACGCAGCGACCAAGAGACCCAGTACTTC. Protein sequence: CASSVRSDQETQYF.

There are a few counts of this clonotype. The chain couples TRBV30 to TRBJ2-1; D is ambiguous. CDR3 length equals 12 residues. V lost 0 bases to trimming and J lost 4 bases, with 4 bases between them. Germline CDR1 is GTSNPN and CDR2 is SVGIG (reference sequence). Written as DNA, the CDR3 is TGTGCCTGGAGTGTACGGTACAATGAGCAGTTCTTC. Translation gives CAWSVRYNEQFF.

The CDR3 nucleotides read TGCAGTGCTAGAGAAGCGGGAGGGCCAGGGGATACGCAGTATTTT. As protein: CSAREAGGPGDTQYF. This chain links TRBV20-1 with TRBJ2-3; the match to TRBD2 covers 10 bases. The V gene's germline CDR1 is DFQATT and CDR2 SNEGSKA (reference sequence). CDR3 size: 15 residues. V gave up 0 bases and J gave up 6 bases; unmatched junction bases: 6.

The chain is built from TRBV3-1 and TRBJ2-1; TRBD2 aligns across 9 bases. Germline V gives CDR1 LGHDT, CDR2 YNNKEL (reference sequence). V was clipped by 1 base and J by 7 bases; unmatched bases: 5. The CDR3 has 15 amino acids. CDR3 DNA: TGTGCCAGCAGCCAAGCAGCGGGAGGTGGAAATGAGCAGTTCTTC. Translating it yields CASSQAAGGGNEQFF.

The chain recombines TRBV24-1 with TRBJ2-3, with 8 positions matching TRBD1. The CDR3 contains 16 residues. Germline CDR1 KGHDR, CDR2 SFDVKD. Losses at the gene ends were 4 bases for V and 2 bases for J; bases not matched to a gene: 7. CDR3: CATSDTGTGHTDTQYF. The CDR3 DNA follows: TGTGCCACCAGTGACACTGGGACAGGCCACACAGATACGCAGTATTTT.

This chain connects TRBV9 to TRBJ2-2; TRBD2 matches at 11 bases. CDR1 and CDR2 (germline): SGDLS, YYNGEE. This CDR3 has 16 residues. V lost 0 bases to trimming and J lost 4 bases; unmatched junction nucleotides: 2. CDR3 sequence: CASSVGLAGFTGELFF. In DNA, the CDR3 is TGTGCCAGCAGCGTAGGACTAGCGGGATTCACCGGGGAGCTGTTTTTT.

The chain couples TRBV20-1 to TRBJ2-5, with 10 bases fitting TRBD2. J lost 1 base, V lost 3 bases, and 5 bases had no gene match. Germline CDR1 and CDR2: DFQATT and SNEGSKA (reference sequence). The CDR3 length is 15 residues. CDR3 nucleotides: TGCAGTGCTAGTGGACTAGCGGAGTTCCAAGAGACCCAGTACTTC. Residues: CSASGLAEFQETQYF.

The chain carries TRBV7-3 and TRBJ1-1; no clear D. Germline V gene data show CDR1 as SGHTA and CDR2 as FQGTGA. The V end lost 4 bases, the J end lost 1 base, and 7 bases lay between the germline ends. The CDR3 is 13 amino acids. CDR3 residues: CASSSQSNTEAFF. The CDR3 DNA follows: TGTGCCAGCAGCTCCCAGTCGAACACTGAAGCTTTCTTT.

This clonotype has only one observation. The chain joins TRBV20-1 to TRBJ1-2; D gene uncertain. From germline, CDR1 is DFQATT and CDR2 SNEGSKA (reference sequence). CDR3 size: 17 residues. Trimming took off 0 bases at V and 0 bases at J, with 17 bases between the two ends. The CDR3 reads CSARDLKYLSANYGYTF. The DNA for the CDR3 is TGCAGTGCTAGAGATCTCAAATATTTGTCAGCTAACTATGGCTACACCTTC.

The V and J genes are TRBV2 and TRBJ1-2, with D uncertain. Looked up from germline, CDR1 is SNHLY and CDR2 is FYNNEI. Trimming removed 4 bases from V and 0 bases from J, with 9 bases in between. CDR3 length equals 14 residues. Written as DNA, the CDR3 is TGTGCCAGCAGTGCGACGAATACTAACTATGGCTACACCTTC. Its translation is CASSATNTNYGYTF.

V and J are TRBV7-9 and TRBJ1-3, with no clear D. Germline loops: CDR1 SEHNR, CDR2 FQNEAQ (reference sequence). The V and J ends lost 5 bases and 2 bases respectively, with 10 bases between them. The CDR3 consists of 14 residues. This CDR3 reads CASSGDSPGNTIYF. Written as DNA, the CDR3 is TGTGCCAGCAGCGGGGATTCTCCTGGAAACACCATATATTTT.

The chain recombines TRBV7-9 with TRBJ2-2, with TRBD1 as a possible D gene (6 bases). Per germline, CDR1 SEHNR and CDR2 FQNEAQ (reference sequence). V dropped 6 bases and J dropped 2 bases, with 13 bases sitting between them. The CDR3 has 15 amino acids. The CDR3 here is CASRLPGTNTGELFF. The CDR3 coding sequence is TGTGCCAGCAGGCTTCCCGGGACAAACACCGGGGAGCTGTTTTTT. Full variable domain (remainder filled in from reference TRBV7-9 and TRBJ2-2): DTGVSQNPRHKITKRGQNVTFRCDPISEHNRLYWYRQTLGQGPEFLTYFQNEAQLEKSRLLSDRFSAERPKGSFSTLEIQRTEQGDSAMYLCASRLPGTNTGELFFGEGSRLTVL.

CDR3 residues: CASSEFIQATNEKLFF. The CDR3 bases are TGTGCCAGCAGTGAGTTCATCCAGGCTACTAATGAAAAACTGTTTTTT. The rearrangement uses TRBV25-1 and TRBJ1-4; D gene unclear. V dropped 3 bases and J dropped 2 bases, with 13 bases sitting between them. Germline-derived CDR1 and CDR2 are MGHDK and SYGVNS. CDR3 size: 16 residues.

The rearrangement uses TRBV9 and TRBJ2-5; 8 positions agree with TRBD1. V lost 0 bases, J lost 3 bases, and 4 bases stayed unmatched. Germline CDR1 reads SGDLS; CDR2 reads YYNGEE. The CDR3 sequence is 15 residues long. CDR3 loop: CASSVASGQEETQYF. DNA of the CDR3: TGTGCCAGCAGCGTAGCCTCGGGACAGGAAGAGACCCAGTACTTC. Together with reference TRBV9 and TRBJ2-5, the CDR3 gives the full variable domain: DSGVTQTPKHLITATGQRVTLRCSPRSGDLSVYWYQQSLDQGLQFLIQYYNGEERAKGNILERFSAQQFPDLHSELNLSSLELGDSALYFCASSVASGQEETQYFGPGTRLLVL.

The V gene is TRBV19, the J gene TRBJ2-2; TRBD1 matches 7 bases. Germline assignment: CDR1 LNHDA and CDR2 SQIVND (reference sequence). The length of the CDR3 is 15 residues. The junction had 11 bases not matched to a gene; V was cut back by 6 bases and J by 7 bases. The CDR3 DNA reads as TGTGCCAGTAGCGGATCCGGGACAGTCGGCGGGGAGCTGTTTTTT. Its protein product is CASSGSGTVGGELFF. Full variable domain (outside the CDR3, taken from reference TRBV19 and TRBJ2-2): DGGITQSPKYLFRKEGQNVTLSCEQNLNHDAMYWYRQDPGQGLRLIYYSQIVNDFQKGDIAEGYSVSREKKESFPLTVTSAQKNPTAFYLCASSGSGTVGGELFFGEGSRLTVL.

The chain carries TRBV25-1 and TRBJ2-7; D is unclear. Per the germline V gene, CDR1 is MGHDK and CDR2 is SYGVNS. V shed 1 base and J shed 0 bases, with 10 bases lying between them. The length of the CDR3 is 15 residues. The CDR3: CASSEWAANSYEQYF. The CDR3 region has the DNA TGTGCCAGCAGTGAATGGGCGGCGAACTCCTACGAGCAGTACTTC.

This chain joins TRBV7-2 and TRBJ2-7; maybe TRBD1 (6 bases). Between the trimmed V and J ends, which lost 1 base and 3 bases, there was a span of 13 bases. Germline assignment: CDR1 SGHTA and CDR2 FQGNSA. This CDR3 spans 15 amino acids. The CDR3 nucleotides are TGTGCCAGCAGCTTAGGGACGGGACATTACTACGAGCAGTACTTC. Its protein is CASSLGTGHYYEQYF.

The V gene is TRBV6-6, the J gene TRBJ2-5, with D perhaps given as TRBD1 or TRBD2 (5 bases each). The CDR3 is 13 amino acids. Trimming shortened V by 7 bases and J by 1 base, and 10 bases separated the two germline ends. The germline V gene encodes CDR1 MNHNY and CDR2 SVGAGI (reference sequence). The CDR3: CASTPRGQETQYF. CDR3 in DNA: TGTGCCAGCACCCCGAGGGGCCAAGAGACCCAGTACTTC.

The V call is TRBV19, the J call TRBJ1-2; TRBD1 might be the D (6 bases). Germline V gene data show CDR1 as LNHDA and CDR2 as SQIVND (reference sequence). With 7 bases removed from V and 7 bases from J, the gap between germline ends came to 22 bases. The CDR3 contains 15 residues. The DNA for the CDR3 is TGTGCCAGTACCAGGAGGGGGTCTCCCAGAGGTGGCTACACCTTC. Amino acid sequence: CASTRRGSPRGGYTF. Looking up the rest from reference TRBV19 and TRBJ1-2 gives the full variable domain: DGGITQSPKYLFRKEGQNVTLSCEQNLNHDAMYWYRQDPGQGLRLIYYSQIVNDFQKGDIAEGYSVSREKKESFPLTVTSAQKNPTAFYLCASTRRGSPRGGYTFGSGTRLTVV.